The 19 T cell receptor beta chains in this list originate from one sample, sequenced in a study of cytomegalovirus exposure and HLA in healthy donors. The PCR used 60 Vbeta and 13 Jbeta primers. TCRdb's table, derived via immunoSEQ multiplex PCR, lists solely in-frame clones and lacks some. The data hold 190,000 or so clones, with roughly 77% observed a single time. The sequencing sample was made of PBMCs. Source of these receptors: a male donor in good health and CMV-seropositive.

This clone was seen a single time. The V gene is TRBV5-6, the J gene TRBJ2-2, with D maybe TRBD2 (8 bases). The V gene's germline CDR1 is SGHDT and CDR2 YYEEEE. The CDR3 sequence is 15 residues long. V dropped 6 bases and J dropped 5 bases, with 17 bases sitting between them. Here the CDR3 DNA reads TGTGCCAGCAACAGGGGAGGCGGGGGGACCGGGGAGCTGTTTTTT. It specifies CASNRGGGGTGELFF.

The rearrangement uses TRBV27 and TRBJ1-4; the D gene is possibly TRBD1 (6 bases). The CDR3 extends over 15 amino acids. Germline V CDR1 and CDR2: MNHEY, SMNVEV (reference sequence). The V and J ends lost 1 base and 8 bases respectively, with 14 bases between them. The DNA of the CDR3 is TGTGCCAGCAGTTTATGGGGGGGCGTAGACGAAAAACTGTTTTTT. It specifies CASSLWGGVDEKLFF.

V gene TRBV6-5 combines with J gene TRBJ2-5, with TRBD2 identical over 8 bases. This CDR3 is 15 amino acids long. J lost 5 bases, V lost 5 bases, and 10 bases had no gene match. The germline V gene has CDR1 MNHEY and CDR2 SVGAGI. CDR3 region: CASSQTLAGKETQYF. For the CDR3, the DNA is TGTGCCAGCAGTCAGACATTAGCGGGGAAGGAGACCCAGTACTTC.

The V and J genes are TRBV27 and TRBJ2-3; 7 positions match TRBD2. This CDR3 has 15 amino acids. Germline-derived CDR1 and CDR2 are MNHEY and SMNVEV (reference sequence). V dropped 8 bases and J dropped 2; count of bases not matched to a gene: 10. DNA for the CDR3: TGTGCCAGCGCCTGGGGAGCGGGGTCCACAGATACGCAGTATTTT. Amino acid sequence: CASAWGAGSTDTQYF.

The CDR3 nucleotides read TGTGCCAGTAGTAGGGCGGGGGATTCCAATCAGCCCCAGCATTTT. Protein product: CASSRAGDSNQPQHF. This chain connects TRBV19 to TRBJ1-5, with D perhaps matching TRBD1 (5 bases). Trimming took 4 bases from V and 3 from J, leaving 13 bases between them. The CDR3 is made up of 15 amino acids. Per germline, CDR1 LNHDA and CDR2 SQIVND (reference sequence). The variable domain in full, completed from reference TRBV19 and TRBJ1-5, reads DGGITQSPKYLFRKEGQNVTLSCEQNLNHDAMYWYRQDPGQGLRLIYYSQIVNDFQKGDIAEGYSVSREKKESFPLTVTSAQKNPTAFYLCASSRAGDSNQPQHFGDGTRLSIL.

The CDR3 nucleotides read TGTGCCAGCAGCCTATCAGGGATGGGCTCCTACAATGAGCAGTTCTTC. It specifies CASSLSGMGSYNEQFF. J is TRBJ2-1 and V is TRBV4-2; D may be TRBD1 (5 bases). The CDR3 is 16 residues long. Deletions cut 4 bases from V and 0 bases from J, with 13 bases between. Germline CDR1 reads LGHNA; CDR2 reads YNFKEQ.

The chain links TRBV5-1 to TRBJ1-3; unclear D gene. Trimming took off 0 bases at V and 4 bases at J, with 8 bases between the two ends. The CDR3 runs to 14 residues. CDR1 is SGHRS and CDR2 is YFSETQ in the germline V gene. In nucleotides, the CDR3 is TGCGCCAGCAGCTTGGGAGGGTTAGGAAACACCATATATTTT. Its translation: CASSLGGLGNTIYF.

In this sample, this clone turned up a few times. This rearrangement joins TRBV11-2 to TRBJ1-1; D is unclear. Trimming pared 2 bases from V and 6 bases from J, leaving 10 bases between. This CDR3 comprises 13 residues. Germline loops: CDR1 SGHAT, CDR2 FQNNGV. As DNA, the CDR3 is TGTGCCAGCAGCTTAATTTGGTTAGCTGAAGCTTTCTTT. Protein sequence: CASSLIWLAEAFF.

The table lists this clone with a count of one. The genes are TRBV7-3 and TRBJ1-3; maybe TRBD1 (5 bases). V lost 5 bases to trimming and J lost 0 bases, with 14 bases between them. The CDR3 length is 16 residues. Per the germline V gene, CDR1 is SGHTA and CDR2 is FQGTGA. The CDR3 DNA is TGTGCCAGCAGCCCTCAGGGACTGAGCTCTGGAAACACCATATATTTT. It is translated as CASSPQGLSSGNTIYF.

This chain's CDR3 is CASSIVSSPTYEQYF. DNA for the CDR3: TGTGCCAGTAGTATTGTTAGCTCTCCGACCTACGAGCAGTACTTC. The chain links TRBV19 to TRBJ2-7; unclear D gene. The CDR3 has 15 residues. CDR1 is LNHDA, CDR2 SQIVND, per germline (reference sequence). With 3 bases removed from V and 2 bases from J, the gap between germline ends came to 14 bases.

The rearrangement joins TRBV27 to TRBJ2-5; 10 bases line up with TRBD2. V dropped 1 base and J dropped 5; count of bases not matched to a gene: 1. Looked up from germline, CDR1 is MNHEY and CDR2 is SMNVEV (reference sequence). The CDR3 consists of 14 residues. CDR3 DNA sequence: TGTGCCAGCAGTTTATGGGGACTAGCGGAGACCCAGTACTTC. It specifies CASSLWGLAETQYF.

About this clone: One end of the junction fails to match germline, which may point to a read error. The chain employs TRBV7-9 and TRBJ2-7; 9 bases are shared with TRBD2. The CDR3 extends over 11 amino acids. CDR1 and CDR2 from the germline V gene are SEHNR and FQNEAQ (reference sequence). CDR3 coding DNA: TGTTCCAGCAGCGGGGGGTACGAGCAGTACTTC. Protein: CSSSGGYEQYF.

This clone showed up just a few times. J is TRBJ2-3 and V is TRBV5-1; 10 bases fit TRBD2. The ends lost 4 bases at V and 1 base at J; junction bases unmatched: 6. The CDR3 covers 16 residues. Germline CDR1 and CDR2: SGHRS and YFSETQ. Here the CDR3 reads CASSPEREGGTDTQYF. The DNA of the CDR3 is TGCGCCAGCAGCCCCGAGCGGGAGGGAGGCACAGATACGCAGTATTTT.

CDR3 region: CASSQDSGQSYEQYF. In DNA form, the CDR3 reads TGCGCCAGCAGCCAAGATAGCGGCCAGTCCTACGAGCAGTACTTC. The chain recombines TRBV4-3 with TRBJ2-5; possible D gene TRBD2, 6 bases. Matching the DNA end better, TRBJ2-7 makes the J call doubtful. CDR1 is LGHNA and CDR2 is YSLEER in the germline V gene. The CDR3 is made up of 15 amino acids.

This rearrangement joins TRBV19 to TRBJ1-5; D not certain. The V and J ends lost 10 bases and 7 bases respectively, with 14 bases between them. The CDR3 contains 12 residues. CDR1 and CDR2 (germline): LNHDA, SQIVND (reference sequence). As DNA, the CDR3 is TGTGCCACCTCGAGTTTCGGGCAGCCCCAGCATTTT. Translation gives CATSSFGQPQHF. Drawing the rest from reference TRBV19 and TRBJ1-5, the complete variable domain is DGGITQSPKYLFRKEGQNVTLSCEQNLNHDAMYWYRQDPGQGLRLIYYSQIVNDFQKGDIAEGYSVSREKKESFPLTVTSAQKNPTAFYLCATSSFGQPQHFGDGTRLSIL.

The CDR3 sequence is CASSSGGTGEAFF. CDR3 DNA sequence: TGTGCCAGCAGCTCAGGGGGGACAGGCGAAGCTTTCTTT. The J gene is TRBJ1-1, the V gene TRBV11-3; 8 nucleotides align to TRBD1. Germline CDR1 SGHNT, CDR2 YENEEA. The CDR3 totals 13 residues. V lost 4 bases to trimming and J lost 8 bases; unmatched junction nucleotides: 6.

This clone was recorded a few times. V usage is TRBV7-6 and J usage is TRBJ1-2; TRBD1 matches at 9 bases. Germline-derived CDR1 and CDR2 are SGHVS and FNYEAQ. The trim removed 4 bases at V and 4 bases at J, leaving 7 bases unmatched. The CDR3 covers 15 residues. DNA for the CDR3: TGTGCCAGCAGCTCACCGGGACAGGGAAGCTATGGCTACACCTTC. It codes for CASSSPGQGSYGYTF.

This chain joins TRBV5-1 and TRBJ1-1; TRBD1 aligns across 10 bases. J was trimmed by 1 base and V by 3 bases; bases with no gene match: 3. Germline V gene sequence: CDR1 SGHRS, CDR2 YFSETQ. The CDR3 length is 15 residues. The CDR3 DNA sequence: TGCGCCAGCAGCTGGGGACAGGGGTCGAACACTGAAGCTTTCTTT. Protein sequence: CASSWGQGSNTEAFF.

CDR3 DNA sequence: TGCAGCGCGGGACAGGGGGCGCTCCCCGGGGAGCTGTTTTTT. It yields the protein CSAGQGALPGELFF. V is TRBV29-1 and J is TRBJ2-2; 12 bases fit TRBD1. The germline CDR1 and CDR2 sequences are SQVTM and ANQGSEA. The CDR3 sequence is 14 residues long. Trimming cost V 7 bases and J 6 bases; bases outside gene matches: 6.